A single sample gave rise to the 30 T cell receptor beta chains below, sequenced in a study of blood T cell repertoires in COVID-19. TCRdb's copy holds only in-frame clones and misses some; the assay was immunoSEQ multiplex PCR. This sample has fewer than 30,000 clones; about nine tenths occur once, and the top ten carry approximately 2.9%. Sequences were obtained from peripheral blood. These receptors originate from a human donor in a cohort sampled during active COVID-19.

The chain links TRBV10-3 to TRBJ1-6, with D maybe TRBD1 (6 bases). CDR1 ENHRY and CDR2 SYGVKD come from the germline V gene. The CDR3 totals 15 residues. Trimming removed 6 bases at V and 1 base at J, with 10 bases between. The CDR3 reads CAIRKGESYNSPLHF. Here the CDR3 DNA reads TGTGCCATCAGAAAGGGGGAATCCTATAATTCACCCCTCCACTTT.

This clone occurred once. The chain joins TRBV10-1 to TRBJ2-7, with 9 positions matching TRBD1. Per germline, CDR1 WNHNN and CDR2 SYGVQD (reference sequence). V trimming: 5 bases; J trimming: 4 bases; junction bases outside the gene matches: 3. The CDR3 spans 13 residues. The CDR3 reads CASSSGQGYEQYF. For the CDR3, the DNA is TGCGCCAGCAGTAGCGGACAGGGGTACGAGCAGTACTTC.

The chain has TRBV11-2 and TRBJ2-2; TRBD1 is a possible D gene (6 bases). This CDR3 has 19 residues. The V end lost 5 bases, the J end lost 0 bases, and 22 bases lay between the germline ends. Germline V gene sequence: CDR1 SGHAT, CDR2 FQNNGV. The CDR3 DNA sequence: TGTGCCAGCAGCCATCCGGGACACCCGTACTTCGCGAACACCGGGGAGCTGTTTTTT. As protein: CASSHPGHPYFANTGELFF.

The V call is TRBV21-1, the J call TRBJ2-5; the table names TRBD1, a call not compared with the DNA. TRBV21-1 is labeled a pseudogene. CDR3 length: 13 amino acids. This CDR3 is CASSKTRQETQYF. The CDR3 DNA follows: TGTGCCAGCAGCAAGACACGACAAGAGACCCAGTACTTC.

DNA for the CDR3: TGTGCCAGCAGCCCGGCGGATAATTCACCCCTCCACTTT. It codes for CASSPADNSPLHF. This rearrangement joins TRBV5-6 to TRBJ1-6; D is uncertain. This CDR3 is built from 13 residues. Germline values: CDR1 SGHDT, CDR2 YYEEEE. Trimming removed 4 bases at V and 5 bases at J, with 7 bases between.

In this sample, this clone turned up once. This chain links TRBV29-1 with TRBJ2-2; 8 nucleotides agree with TRBD2. This CDR3 region has 15 residues. The V segment lost 7 bases and the J segment 0 bases; nucleotides outside the gene matches: 7. Germline loops: CDR1 SQVTM, CDR2 ANQGSEA. The CDR3 is CSASLSGANTGELFF. For the CDR3, the DNA is TGCAGCGCCTCACTTAGCGGGGCGAACACCGGGGAGCTGTTTTTT.

This clone came up once. The J gene is TRBJ1-1, the V gene TRBV6-5; D call uncertain. Trimming pared 2 bases from V and 1 base from J, leaving 8 bases between. CDR1 MNHEY and CDR2 SVGAGI come from the germline V gene. This CDR3 is 14 amino acids long. The CDR3 DNA follows: TGTGCCAGCAGTTACCAGACAACGAACACTGAAGCTTTCTTT. Translated, it gives CASSYQTTNTEAFF.

The chain uses TRBV19 and TRBJ1-1; D uncertain. Germline loops: CDR1 LNHDA, CDR2 SQIVND (reference sequence). V was cut by 3 bases and J by 10 bases, with 12 bases left in between. CDR3 length equals 12 residues. The CDR3 here is CASSILEGTAFF. The CDR3 DNA sequence: TGTGCCAGTAGTATCCTTGAGGGTACAGCTTTCTTT.

The count of this clone is one. The chain joins TRBV6-5 to TRBJ2-3; D may be TRBD2 (6 bases). V was clipped by 10 bases and J by 6 bases, with 17 bases between them. Germline V gene lookup returns CDR1 MNHEY and CDR2 SVGAGI. This CDR3 is 13 amino acids long. The CDR3 is CATTGGGADTQYF. For the CDR3, the DNA is TGTGCCACCACGGGTGGCGGGGCCGATACGCAGTATTTT.

The chain uses TRBV6-6 and TRBJ2-5; no clear D gene. V was pared by 2 bases and J by 7 bases, with 8 bases between. Germline V gives CDR1 MNHNY, CDR2 SVGAGI (reference sequence). The CDR3 loop spans 12 amino acids. The chain's CDR3 is CASSYDSVTQYF. The CDR3 DNA reads as TGTGCCAGCAGTTACGATTCGGTGACCCAGTACTTC.

V is TRBV4-1 and J is TRBJ1-6; the match to TRBD1 covers 8 bases. Germline lookup yields CDR1 MGHRA and CDR2 YSYEKL. The CDR3 is made up of 15 amino acids. Trimming at V came to 6 bases and at J to 9 bases, leaving 10 bases not matched to a gene. CDR3 in amino acids: CASSLLPGGTSPLHF. The CDR3 bases are TGCGCCAGCAGTCTTCTACCAGGGGGCACTTCACCCCTCCACTTT.

This clone was seen a single time. This chain's CDR3 is CATSDSPGKGEGTEAFF. CDR3 bases: TGTGCCACCAGTGATTCGCCCGGGAAGGGGGAGGGCACTGAAGCTTTCTTT. The rearrangement joins TRBV24-1 to TRBJ1-1, with TRBD1 as a possible D gene (6 bases). From germline, CDR1 is KGHDR and CDR2 SFDVKD. V dropped 2 bases and J dropped 4 bases, with 19 bases sitting between them. This CDR3 region has 17 residues.

The rearrangement uses TRBV5-5 and TRBJ2-5; D may be TRBD2 (5 bases). Trimming took 0 bases from V and 4 from J, leaving 16 bases between them. CDR3 length: 16 amino acids. From germline, CDR1 is SGHKS and CDR2 YYEKEE (reference sequence). CDR3 in amino acids: CASSLAVYQRVETQYF. The CDR3 nucleotides are TGTGCCAGCAGCTTGGCCGTGTACCAGAGGGTAGAGACCCAGTACTTC.

This rearrangement joins TRBV2 to TRBJ1-2, with D possibly TRBD1 on 6 matching bases. Germline assignment: CDR1 SNHLY and CDR2 FYNNEI. This CDR3 is 15 amino acids long. V lost 2 bases, J lost 8 bases, and 18 bases lay in between. The CDR3 reads CASSETQGSFYGYTF. The CDR3 DNA reads TGTGCCAGCAGTGAAACACAGGGATCGTTCTACGGCTACACCTTC.

The table lists this clone with a count of one. The V call is TRBV7-2, the J call TRBJ1-5; D perhaps matches TRBD1 (6 bases). Germline-derived CDR1 and CDR2 are SGHTA and FQGNSA. Trimming took off 6 bases at V and 6 bases at J, with 9 bases between the two ends. The CDR3 extends over 12 amino acids. The CDR3 reads CASSTRGQPQHF. The CDR3 DNA sequence: TGTGCCAGCAGTACCAGGGGTCAGCCCCAGCATTTT.

The count of this clone is one. The chain joins TRBV13 to TRBJ2-1, with 14 bases that match TRBD2. The CDR3 contains 16 residues. J lost 8 bases, V lost 5 bases, and 8 bases had no gene match. The germline CDR1 and CDR2 sequences are PRHDT and FYEKMQ (reference sequence). CDR3 sequence reads: CASSRGGLAGGHEQFF. CDR3 nucleotide sequence: TGTGCCAGCAGCCGAGGCGGACTAGCGGGGGGCCATGAGCAGTTCTTC.

This clone was counted only a few times. The chain couples TRBV28 to TRBJ2-2; 8 bases map to TRBD1. CDR1 is MDHEN, CDR2 SYDVKM, per germline. The CDR3 consists of 17 residues. V trimming: 1 base; J trimming: 5 bases; junction bases outside the gene matches: 9. CDR3 in amino acids: CASSLFTGGYRTGELFF. CDR3 DNA: TGTGCCAGCAGTTTATTTACAGGGGGGTATCGGACCGGGGAGCTGTTTTTT.

V gene TRBV27 combines with J gene TRBJ1-2; 7 bases line up with TRBD1. V trimming: 5 bases; J trimming: 5 bases; junction bases outside the gene matches: 8. Germline loops: CDR1 MNHEY, CDR2 SMNVEV (reference sequence). This CDR3 is 14 amino acids long. The CDR3 DNA reads TGTGCCAGCAGTGGGTGGGACAGCCCATATGGCTACACCTTC. Amino acid sequence: CASSGWDSPYGYTF.

This clone was picked up a small number of times. This sequence joins TRBV11-2 and TRBJ2-1; D may be TRBD2 (6 bases). The germline CDR1 and CDR2 sequences are SGHAT and FQNNGV. The length of the CDR3 is 14 residues. Trimming removed 4 bases from V and 13 bases from J, with 20 bases in between. Here the CDR3 DNA reads TGTGCCAGCAGCTCCCTTGCGGGGAGGCCCCAACAGTTCTTC. This translates into CASSSLAGRPQQFF. The full variable domain, its missing parts supplied by reference TRBV11-2 and TRBJ2-1, is EAGVAQSPRYKIIEKRQSVAFWCNPISGHATLYWYQQILGQGPKLLIQFQNNGVVDDSQLPKDRFSAERLKGVDSTLKIQPAKLEDSAVYLCASSSLAGRPQQFFGPGTRLTVL.

V usage is TRBV6-5 and J usage is TRBJ1-2; D is possibly TRBD1 (5 bases). V was shortened by 6 bases and J by 5 bases, with 13 bases between the two germline ends. In germline, CDR1 is MNHEY, CDR2 SVGAGI. CDR3 length: 13 residues. CDR3 loop: CASRSPGGYGYTF. The CDR3 bases are TGTGCCAGCAGATCCCCGGGGGGGTATGGCTACACCTTC.

The gene calls are TRBV28 and TRBJ2-5, with a possible D match to TRBD1 (5 bases). The CDR3 is 16 residues long. CDR1 is MDHEN and CDR2 is SYDVKM in the germline V gene. The V end lost 3 bases, the J end lost 3 bases, and 17 bases lay between the germline ends. The CDR3 coding sequence is TGTGCCAGCAGTTTCTCTTTCCCTGACAGAGAAGAGACCCAGTACTTC. Residues: CASSFSFPDREETQYF.

This sequence joins TRBV5-1 and TRBJ1-5, with D possibly being TRBD1 (5 bases). The length of the CDR3 is 16 residues. The germline CDR1 and CDR2 sequences are SGHRS and YFSETQ. V was pared by 4 bases and J by 6 bases, with 20 bases between. CDR3 nucleotides: TGCGCCAGCAGCCCTCGAGGAGGGGATTCGGGTCAGCCCCAGCATTTT. It yields the protein CASSPRGGDSGQPQHF.

The chain uses TRBV13 and TRBJ1-2, with D maybe TRBD1 (6 bases). Germline values: CDR1 PRHDT, CDR2 FYEKMQ (reference sequence). The CDR3 totals 12 residues. V was trimmed by 6 bases and J by 6 bases, leaving 11 bases between them. The CDR3 loop is CASSEQGHGYTF. In DNA form, the CDR3 reads TGTGCCAGCAGTGAACAGGGCCATGGCTACACCTTC.

This clone was found a few times. The chain couples TRBV4-2 to TRBJ2-3, with D possibly being TRBD2 (7 bases). V was shortened by 1 base and J by 0 bases, with 11 bases between the two germline ends. The CDR3 contains 16 residues. CDR1 and CDR2 (germline): LGHNA, YNFKEQ. Written as DNA, the CDR3 is TGTGCCAGCAGCCAAGTAAGGGGGGGAAGCACAGATACGCAGTATTTT. This sequence encodes CASSQVRGGSTDTQYF.

The rearrangement uses TRBV9 and TRBJ2-1; D not resolved. Germline-derived CDR1 and CDR2 are SGDLS and YYNGEE. With 4 bases removed from V and 8 bases from J, the gap between germline ends came to 10 bases. The CDR3 has 12 residues. The CDR3 DNA is TGTGCCAGCAGCTCCAGACTGGATGAGCAGTTCTTC. Protein: CASSSRLDEQFF.

This rearrangement joins TRBV28 to TRBJ1-2; 7 positions match TRBD1. The CDR3 has 15 amino acids. Germline V lookup: CDR1 MDHEN, CDR2 SYDVKM. V was pared by 2 bases and J by 4 bases, with 7 bases of the junction left unmatched. The CDR3: CASSLDGDSFYGYTF. Written as DNA, the CDR3 is TGTGCCAGCAGTTTAGACGGGGACAGCTTCTATGGCTACACCTTC.

This rearrangement joins TRBV19 to TRBJ2-1; D is possibly TRBD1 (6 bases). Germline CDR1 is LNHDA and CDR2 is SQIVND (reference sequence). This CDR3 has 13 residues. The V and J ends lost 8 bases and 5 bases respectively, with 13 bases between them. DNA of the CDR3: TGTGCCAGTTCACTGAGGACAGACAATGAGCAGTTCTTC. Translation gives CASSLRTDNEQFF.

This chain uses TRBV6-4 with TRBJ1-6; D is perhaps TRBD1 (5 bases). Germline-derived CDR1 and CDR2 are MRHNA and SNTAGT. The CDR3 loop spans 13 amino acids. The V and J ends lost 4 bases and 7 bases respectively, with 8 bases between them. As DNA, the CDR3 is TGTGCCAGCAGTGCCGACAGAAATTCACCCCTCCACTTT. Its protein product is CASSADRNSPLHF.

The chain joins TRBV9 to TRBJ2-7, with 7 nucleotides matching TRBD1. Germline V CDR1 and CDR2: SGDLS, YYNGEE. The CDR3 totals 13 residues. Trimming cost V 7 bases and J 2 bases; bases outside gene matches: 6. This CDR3 is CASGVGQTYEQYF. CDR3 sequence (DNA): TGTGCCAGCGGAGTGGGACAGACCTACGAGCAGTACTTC.

The genes are TRBV7-2 and TRBJ1-1; D is unresolved. This CDR3 contains 13 residues. Trimming left V 1 base short and J 8 bases short, with 11 bases between. In germline, CDR1 is SGHTA, CDR2 FQGNSA. CDR3 DNA sequence: TGTGCCAGCAGCTTAGTACAGAGCTTAGAAGCTTTCTTT. It is translated as CASSLVQSLEAFF.